This is a list of T cell receptor beta chains from one sample in a study of beta chain features in type 1 diabetes. Sequencing used immunoSEQ multiplex PCR; TCRdb keeps in-frame clones, though not all of them. The table has some 140,000 clones, 9% seen once; the top ten hold 0.65% to 0.75%. The specimen was central memory CD4+ T cells from blood. These receptors were collected from a young man with type 1 diabetes. The CDR3 runs from the conserved cysteine through the conserved F or W. A D gene is named only where the DNA matches it firmly. Some rows mark clone size as missing; the rest say once, few, many or name a class of expanded clone.

v_call	d_call	clone_size	j_call	cdr3_nt	cdr3_aa
TRBV5-6	.	few	TRBJ1-2	TGTGCCAGCAGCTTGGTCTCGTATGGCTACACCTTC	CASSLVSYGYTF
TRBV2	.	few	TRBJ1-5	TGTGCCAGCAGCGCTCAGGGGCCCCAGCATTTT	CASSAQGPQHF
TRBV10-3	.	.	TRBJ1-4	TGTGCCATCCTCTGGCGCGGGGGTAATGAAAAACTGTTTTTT	CAILWRGGNEKLFF
TRBV4-3	TRBD1	few	TRBJ2-1	TGCGCCAGCAGCCAACTTGGGACGGACAGGGGGACGCAGTTCTTC	CASSQLGTDRGTQFF
TRBV5-6	TRBD1	.	TRBJ2-6	TGTGCCAGCAGCTTCGGACAGGTGATCTCTGGGGCCAACGTCCTGACTTTC	CASSFGQVISGANVLTF
TRBV12-5	TRBD2	few	TRBJ2-3	TGTGCTAGCCGGGGGGGCTTGAGCACAGATACGCAGTATTTT	CASRGGLSTDTQYF
TRBV7-2	TRBD1	few	TRBJ2-1	TGTGCCAGCAGCTTAGGCCTCCAGGGGGATGAGCAGTTCTTC	CASSLGLQGDEQFF
TRBV5-1	TRBD1	.	TRBJ1-3	TGCGCCAGCAGGTTGACAGGGATCTCTGGAAACACCATATATTTT	CASRLTGISGNTIYF
TRBV6-1	TRBD1	.	TRBJ1-2	TGTGCCAGCAGTGAGCGAAGACAGGGTATTATCTATGGCTACACCTTC	CASSERRQGIIYGYTF
TRBV5-1	TRBD2	.	TRBJ2-5	TGCGCCAGCAGCAGGAGCGGGGGTGGGCAAGAGACCCAGTACTTC	CASSRSGGGQETQYF
TRBV4-2	TRBD2	few	TRBJ2-1	TGTGCCAGCAGCCCCCCGTCCGGGGGGGTAAATGAGCAGTTCTTC	CASSPPSGGVNEQFF
TRBV27	TRBD2	few	TRBJ2-3	TGTGCCAGCAGGACTAGCGGCAATACGCAGTATTTT	CASRTSGNTQYF
TRBV7-9	.	few	TRBJ2-7	TGTGCCAGCAGCTTAGACCAAATCCGGTCCTACGAGCAGTACTTC	CASSLDQIRSYEQYF
TRBV7-2	.	.	TRBJ1-4	TGTGCCAGCAGCTCACCGGACGGGGGATCAACTAATGAAAAACTGTTTTTT	CASSSPDGGSTNEKLFF
TRBV4-1	.	few	TRBJ1-2	TGCGCCAGCAGCCAAGAGGCAGGGCCCTATGGCTACACCTTC	CASSQEAGPYGYTF
TRBV18	.	.	TRBJ2-1	TGTGCCGGCGGTGGCACGTCGGATGAGCAGTTCTTC	CAGGGTSDEQFF
TRBV7-9	TRBD2	many	TRBJ2-7	TGTGCCAGCAGCGAGACTAGCGGGGGTTTCTACGAGCAGTACTTC	CASSETSGGFYEQYF
TRBV27	TRBD1	few	TRBJ1-2	TGTGCCAGCAGTCAGGGGGCAGGGGAGTACTATGGCTACACCTTC	CASSQGAGEYYGYTF
TRBV5-1	TRBD1	few	TRBJ2-1	TGCGCCAGCAGCTTGGGACAGGGAGCCTACAATGAGCAGTTCTTC	CASSLGQGAYNEQFF
TRBV27	.	few	TRBJ2-3	TGTGCCAGCAGTTTATCCCCAGGAACAAATACGCAGTATTTT	CASSLSPGTNTQYF
TRBV2	.	.	TRBJ1-1	TGTGCCAGCAGCGTCGCAGGGAACACTGAAGCTTTCTTT	CASSVAGNTEAFF
TRBV15	.	few	TRBJ2-1	TGTGCCACCAGCAGAGATGGGCTGATTGGCTACAATGAGCAGTTCTTC	CATSRDGLIGYNEQFF
TRBV5-6	TRBD1	few	TRBJ1-6	TGTGCCAGCAGCTTGGCCGGGACAGGGGGTTCACCCCTCCACTTT	CASSLAGTGGSPLHF
TRBV5-4	TRBD2	few	TRBJ2-1	TGTGCCAGCACCAGCGGGGGGCCCCAATCCTACAATGAGCAGTTCTTC	CASTSGGPQSYNEQFF
TRBV5-6	.	.	TRBJ2-6	TGTGCCAGCAGCTTGGTTGACAGGCCCCCTAGGGGGGCCAACGTCCTGACTTTC	CASSLVDRPPRGANVLTF
TRBV9	.	few	TRBJ2-7	TGTGCCAGCAGCCAAGATACAGACTACGAGCAGTACTTC	CASSQDTDYEQYF
TRBV7-9	.	few	TRBJ1-2	TGTGCCAGTTCCCCTGCTAACTATGGCTACACCTTC	CASSPANYGYTF
TRBV9	TRBD2	few	TRBJ2-7	TGTGCCAGCAGCGTAGAGCAAGCGGGGGGTCAGTACTTC	CASSVEQAGGQYF
TRBV19	TRBD2	.	TRBJ2-1	TGTGCCAGTAGTATCAGACTAGCGGGGAAAGAGCAGTTCTTC	CASSIRLAGKEQFF
TRBV4-1	.	few	TRBJ2-1	TGCGCCAGCAGCCAAGAAGACAGCCCCTACAATGAGCAGTTCTTC	CASSQEDSPYNEQFF
TRBV19	.	.	TRBJ2-2	TGTGCCAGTAGACCGAGCGCGAACACCGGGGAGCTGTTTTTT	CASRPSANTGELFF
TRBV7-8	.	once	TRBJ2-1	TGTGCCAGCAGCCGAGCACGGGGGGCGCCCAGAATAGAGCAGTTCTTC	CASSRARGAPRIEQFF
TRBV4-3	.	few	TRBJ2-7	TGCGCCAGCAGCCGACAGGTGGGGCGATACGAGCAGTACTTC	CASSRQVGRYEQYF
TRBV4-2	.	.	TRBJ1-1	TGTGCCAGCAGCCAATCACAGCTGAACACTGAAGCTTTCTTT	CASSQSQLNTEAFF
TRBV30	.	few	TRBJ1-4	TGTGCCTGGAGTGCGGAGGCCACTAATGAAAAACTGTTTTTT	CAWSAEATNEKLFF
TRBV7-6	TRBD1	few	TRBJ2-1	TGTGCCAGCAGCTTGGGACAGGGCTCACACAATGAGCAGTTCTTC	CASSLGQGSHNEQFF
TRBV18	.	few	TRBJ2-2	TGTGCCAGCTCAGAGACCGGGGAGCTGTTTTTT	CASSETGELFF
TRBV29-1	TRBD1	.	TRBJ2-7	TGCAGCGTAAACAGGGGAGCAGGCTACGAGCAGTACTTC	CSVNRGAGYEQYF
TRBV6-1	.	few	TRBJ1-5	TGTGCCAGCAGTGAGGGCGGGCAGCCCCAGCATTTT	CASSEGGQPQHF
TRBV28	.	few	TRBJ2-3	TGTGCCAGCGTACCGGTATGGGGCGGAGCGGGGTATTTT	CASVPVWGGAGYF
TRBV7-6	.	.	TRBJ2-6	TGTGCCAGCAGTAGGGAGGCGGGCACTGGGGCCAACGTCCTGACTTTC	CASSREAGTGANVLTF
TRBV12-5	.	few	TRBJ2-3	TGTGCTAGCACTATCACAACAGATACGCAGTATTTT	CASTITTDTQYF
TRBV30	TRBD1	few	TRBJ2-7	TGTGCCTGGGGCGACACCGGGACAGGGGGCATGGAGCAGTACTTC	CAWGDTGTGGMEQYF
TRBV5-4	TRBD1	.	TRBJ2-1	TGTGCCAGCAGCTTCATGACAGGGTCCTACAATGAGCAGTTCTTC	CASSFMTGSYNEQFF
TRBV6-4	TRBD1	once	TRBJ2-2	TGTGCCAGCAGTGACTCGAAGGGTAACGGACAGGGGAGCACCGGGGAGCTGTTTTTT	CASSDSKGNGQGSTGELFF
TRBV29-1	.	few	TRBJ2-6	TGCAGCGTTGGGGCGAGTCCCTCTGGGGCCAACGTCCTGACTTTC	CSVGASPSGANVLTF
TRBV6-5	TRBD1	few	TRBJ1-1	TGTGCCAGCAGTTACTCACGGACAGGTGACACTGAAGCTTTCTTT	CASSYSRTGDTEAFF
TRBV15	.	many	TRBJ2-1	TGTGCCACCAGCAGAGATTCTTTGGCCAATGAGCAGTTCTTC	CATSRDSLANEQFF
TRBV4-1	.	.	TRBJ2-7	TGCGCCAGCAGCCGAGACTTCAGCAGGGTGTTGGACGAGCAGTACTTC	CASSRDFSRVLDEQYF
TRBV7-3	TRBD2	.	TRBJ2-1	TGTGCCAGCAGCACCGGGACTAGCGGGGGACATGAGCAGTTCTTC	CASSTGTSGGHEQFF
TRBV7-3	.	.	TRBJ1-1	TGTGCCAGCAGCTTTAGAATTAACACTGAAGCTTTCTTT	CASSFRINTEAFF
TRBV7-8	.	.	TRBJ1-5	TGTGCCAGCAGCACCGGGAGCAATCAGCCCCAGCATTTT	CASSTGSNQPQHF
TRBV7-2	TRBD2	.	TRBJ2-3	TGTGCCAGCAGACAAATAGCGGGGGGTTTGGATACGCAGTATTTT	CASRQIAGGLDTQYF
TRBV5-6	TRBD2	few	TRBJ2-5	TGTGCCAGCAGCTCCCGGGAGGGGGAAGAGACCCAGTACTTC	CASSSREGEETQYF